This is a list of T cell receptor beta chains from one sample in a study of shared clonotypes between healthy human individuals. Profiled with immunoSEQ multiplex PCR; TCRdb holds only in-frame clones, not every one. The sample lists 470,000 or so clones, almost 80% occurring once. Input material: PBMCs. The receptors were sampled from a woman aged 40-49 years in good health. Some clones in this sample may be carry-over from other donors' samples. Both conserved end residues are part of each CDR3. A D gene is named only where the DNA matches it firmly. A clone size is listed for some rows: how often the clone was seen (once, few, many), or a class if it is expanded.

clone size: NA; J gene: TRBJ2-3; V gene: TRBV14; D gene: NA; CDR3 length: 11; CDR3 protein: CASSQADTQYF; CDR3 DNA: TGTGCCAGCAGCCAAGCAGATACGCAGTATTTT
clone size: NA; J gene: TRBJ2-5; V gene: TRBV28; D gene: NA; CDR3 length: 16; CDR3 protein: CASRHWRADARETQYF; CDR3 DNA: TGTGCCAGCAGGCACTGGCGAGCGGACGCCCGAGAGACCCAGTACTTC
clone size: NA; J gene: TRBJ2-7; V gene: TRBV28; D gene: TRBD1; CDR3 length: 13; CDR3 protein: CASSYMTGYEQYF; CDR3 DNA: TGTGCCAGCAGTTATATGACAGGGTACGAGCAGTACTTC
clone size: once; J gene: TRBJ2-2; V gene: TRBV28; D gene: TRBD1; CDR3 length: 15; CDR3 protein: CASSLAGGVAGELFF; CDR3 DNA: TGTGCCAGCAGTTTGGCAGGGGGAGTGGCCGGGGAGCTGTTTTTT
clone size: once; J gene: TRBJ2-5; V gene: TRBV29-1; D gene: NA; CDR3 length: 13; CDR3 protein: CSGWGGGGETQYF; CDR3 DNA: TGCAGCGGGTGGGGAGGGGGCGGAGAGACCCAGTACTTC
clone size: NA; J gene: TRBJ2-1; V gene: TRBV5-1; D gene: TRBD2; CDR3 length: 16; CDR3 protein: CASSPDPGLGVNEQFF; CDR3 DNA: TGCGCCAGCAGCCCGGATCCGGGACTAGGGGTCAATGAGCAGTTCTTC
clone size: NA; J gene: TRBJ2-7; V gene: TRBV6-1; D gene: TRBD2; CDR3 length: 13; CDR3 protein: CASSRTRKVEQYF; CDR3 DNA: TGTGCCAGCAGTCGGACTAGGAAGGTCGAGCAGTACTTC
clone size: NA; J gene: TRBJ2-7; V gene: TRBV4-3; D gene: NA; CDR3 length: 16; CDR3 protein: CASSPILRVPTFEQYF; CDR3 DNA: TGCGCCAGCAGCCCAATTTTGCGGGTACCCACCTTCGAGCAGTACTTC
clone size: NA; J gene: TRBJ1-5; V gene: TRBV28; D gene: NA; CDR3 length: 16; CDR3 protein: CASSPSFALGNQPQHF; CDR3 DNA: TGTGCCAGCAGTCCCTCTTTCGCATTGGGCAATCAGCCCCAGCATTTT
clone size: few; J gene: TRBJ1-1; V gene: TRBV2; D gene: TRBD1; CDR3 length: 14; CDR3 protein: CASRLRTGNTEAFF; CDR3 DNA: TGTGCCAGCAGACTGAGGACAGGCAACACTGAAGCTTTCTTT
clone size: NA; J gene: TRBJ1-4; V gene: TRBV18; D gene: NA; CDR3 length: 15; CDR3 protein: CASSPRRAEGEKLFF; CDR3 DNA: TGTGCCAGCTCACCCCGCAGGGCAGAAGGAGAAAAACTGTTTTTT
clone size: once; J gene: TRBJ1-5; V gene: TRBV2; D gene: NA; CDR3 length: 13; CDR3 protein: CASRRDTDQPQHF; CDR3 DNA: TGTGCCAGCCGCCGGGACACTGATCAGCCCCAGCATTTT
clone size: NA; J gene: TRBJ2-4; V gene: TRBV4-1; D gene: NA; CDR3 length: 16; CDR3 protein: CASSQPTRTRGNIQYF; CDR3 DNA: TGCGCCAGCAGCCAACCTACAAGGACCAGGGGAAACATTCAGTACTTC
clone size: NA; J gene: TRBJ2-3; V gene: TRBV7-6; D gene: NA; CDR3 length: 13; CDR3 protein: CASGASSTDTQYF; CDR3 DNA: TGTGCCAGCGGGGCTAGTAGCACAGATACGCAGTATTTT
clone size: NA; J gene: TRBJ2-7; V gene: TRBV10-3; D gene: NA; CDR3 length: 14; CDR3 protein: CAIKSGLANYEQYF; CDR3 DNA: TGTGCCATCAAATCGGGCCTAGCGAACTACGAGCAGTACTTC
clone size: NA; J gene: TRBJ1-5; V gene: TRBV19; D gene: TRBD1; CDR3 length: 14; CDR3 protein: CASSPTGGDQPQHF; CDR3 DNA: TGTGCCAGTAGTCCCACAGGGGGGGATCAGCCCCAGCATTTT
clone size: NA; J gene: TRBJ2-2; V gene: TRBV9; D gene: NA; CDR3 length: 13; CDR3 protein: CASSQGNTGELFF; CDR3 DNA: TGTGCCAGCAGTCAAGGAAACACCGGGGAGCTGTTTTTT
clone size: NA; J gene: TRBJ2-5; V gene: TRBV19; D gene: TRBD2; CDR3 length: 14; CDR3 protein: CASSIGREYETQYF; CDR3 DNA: TGTGCCAGTAGTATTGGGCGGGAGTATGAGACCCAGTACTTC
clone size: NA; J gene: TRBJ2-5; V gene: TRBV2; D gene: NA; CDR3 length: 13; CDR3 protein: CASSRGSQETQYF; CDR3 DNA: TGTGCCAGCAGTAGGGGTTCCCAAGAGACCCAGTACTTC
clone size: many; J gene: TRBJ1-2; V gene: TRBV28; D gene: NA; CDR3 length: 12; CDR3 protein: CASSLKGYGYTF; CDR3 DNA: TGTGCCAGCAGTTTGAAGGGGTATGGCTACACCTTC